The 15 T cell receptor beta chains below all came from one sample that was sequenced in a study of CD8 T cells in Susac syndrome. The authors reverse transcribed roughly 0.45 to 1 ug RNA with random hexamers. TCRdb re-called the immunoSEQ multiplex PCR reads with MiXCR, one entry per CDR3 protein. The sample gives 100,000 or so distinct CDR3 sequences, around 94% of which show up once; roughly 0.31% is in the top ten. What was sequenced was CD4+ T cells from PBMCs. These receptors were obtained from a human donor with Susac syndrome.

The CDR3 reads CASSEGGTVYNEQFF. The CDR3 DNA reads as TGTGCCAGCAGTGAGGGCGGGACAGTGTACAATGAGCAGTTCTTC. The J gene is TRBJ2-1, the V gene TRBV2; a weak D match, TRBD1 (7 bases). CDR1 and CDR2 from the germline V gene are SNHLY and FYNNEI. The CDR3 sequence is 15 residues long. V gave up 3 bases and J gave up 4 bases, with 13 bases separating them.

The genes are TRBV12-3 or TRBV12-4 and TRBJ2-7; D is unresolved. V shed 5 bases and J shed 4 bases, with 15 bases lying between them. This CDR3 spans 14 amino acids. The CDR3 is CASSPDGVIYEQYF. The CDR3 nucleotides are TGTGCCAGCAGTCCTGATGGGGTAATTTACGAGCAGTACTTC.

The V gene is TRBV23-1, the J gene TRBJ2-5; D may be TRBD1 (5 bases). TRBV23-1 is an open reading frame whose function is uncertain. There are 11 residues in the CDR3. The CDR3 region has the DNA TGCCCCCAGCAGGGTCGGGAGACCCAGTACTTC. It codes for CPQQGRETQYF.

This clonotype came up once. The chain carries TRBV5-1 and TRBJ2-7, with no clear D. The CDR3 is made up of 14 amino acids. Germline CDR1 and CDR2: SGHRS and YFSETQ. V was shortened by 7 bases and J by 2 bases, with 16 bases between the two germline ends. The CDR3 coding sequence is TGCGCCAGCGTTCCGGACCACGACACCTACGAGCAGTACTTC. Its protein is CASVPDHDTYEQYF. Full variable domain (outside the CDR3, taken from reference TRBV5-1 and TRBJ2-7): KAGVTQTPRYLIKTRGQQVTLSCSPISGHRSVSWYQQTPGQGLQFLFEYFSETQRNKGNFPGRFSGRQFSNSRSEMNVSTLELGDSALYLCASVPDHDTYEQYFGPGTRLTVT.

The chain is built from TRBV29-1 and TRBJ1-4; possibly TRBD1 for D (5 bases). The germline V and J ends were trimmed by 3 bases and 7 bases, with 12 bases remaining between them. The CDR3 runs to 13 residues. Germline lookup yields CDR1 SQVTM and CDR2 ANQGSEA. The CDR3 region has the DNA TGCAGCGTTGAGTCGACGGGGGGTGAAAAACTGTTTTTT. Amino acid sequence: CSVESTGGEKLFF.

V and J are TRBV6-5 and TRBJ2-5; D call uncertain. V lost 9 bases and J 6 bases, leaving 26 bases between the germline ends. In germline, CDR1 is MNHEY, CDR2 SVGAGI. The CDR3 has 16 residues. The CDR3 is CARRYVPQQARQTQYF. DNA of the CDR3: TGTGCCAGGAGATATGTGCCACAGCAAGCACGGCAGACCCAGTACTTC.

V usage is TRBV5-4 and J usage is TRBJ2-7, with D perhaps TRBD1 or TRBD2 (5 bases each). V was clipped by 0 bases and J by 2 bases, with 9 bases between them. The CDR3 has 14 residues. Germline V gene lookup returns CDR1 SGHNT and CDR2 YYREEE (reference sequence). CDR3 bases: TGTGCCAGCAGCTTGGAAGGGACCGCCTACGAGCAGTACTTC. Translating it yields CASSLEGTAYEQYF.

V and J are TRBV12-3 or TRBV12-4 and TRBJ2-7; a weak D match, TRBD1 (5 bases). V was trimmed by 3 bases and J by 5 bases, leaving 8 bases between them. This CDR3 spans 12 amino acids. In DNA form, the CDR3 reads TGTGCCAGCAGTTTCAGGGTGAACGAGCAGTACTTC. It yields the protein CASSFRVNEQYF.

This sequence joins TRBV12-3 or TRBV12-4 and TRBJ2-3; D is undetermined. There are 12 residues in the CDR3. V lost 2 bases and J lost 5, with 5 bases in between. CDR3 loop: CASSLWEDTQYF. The CDR3 DNA sequence: TGTGCCAGCAGTTTATGGGAAGATACGCAGTATTTT.

This clonotype appeared a few times. V and J are TRBV27 and TRBJ2-7, with 8 bases lining up with TRBD1. Germline V lookup: CDR1 MNHEY, CDR2 SMNVEV (reference sequence). The CDR3 contains 14 residues. J gave up 3 bases and V 3 bases, and 4 bases lay outside the gene matches. The CDR3 bases are TGTGCCAGCAGTTTGGGTGACAGGGGCTACGAGCAGTACTTC. This translates into CASSLGDRGYEQYF.

V usage is TRBV5-6 and J usage is TRBJ2-1; 10 positions match TRBD2. The CDR3 spans 15 residues. With V trimmed by 2 bases and J by 9 bases, 8 bases remained unmatched. CDR1 and CDR2 from the germline V gene are SGHDT and YYEEEE. The CDR3 reads CASSLRVAGGGEQFF. CDR3 nucleotide sequence: TGTGCCAGCAGCTTAAGGGTAGCGGGGGGCGGTGAGCAGTTCTTC.

The chain carries TRBV14 and TRBJ2-7; 8 nucleotides align to TRBD2. This CDR3 has 15 residues. V lost 1 base to trimming and J lost 3 bases; unmatched junction nucleotides: 5. CDR1 is SGHDN, CDR2 FVKESK, per germline. The CDR3 protein is CASSQGAGDIYEQYF. CDR3 sequence (DNA): TGTGCCAGCAGCCAAGGAGCGGGGGATATCTACGAGCAGTACTTC.

The chain links TRBV30 to TRBJ1-6; D gene uncertain. The V gene's germline CDR1 is GTSNPN and CDR2 SVGIG (reference sequence). Trimming cost V 4 bases and J 5 bases, with 9 bases left between them. The CDR3 extends over 13 amino acids. In DNA, the CDR3 is TGTGCCTGGAATGCAGGAGATAATTCACCCCTCCACTTT. Protein sequence: CAWNAGDNSPLHF.

The genes are TRBV12-5 and TRBJ1-2; D call uncertain. This CDR3 region has 11 residues. Trimming left V 2 bases short and J 2 bases short, with 0 bases between. CDR1 and CDR2 from the germline V gene are LGHNT and FRNRAP. CDR3 sequence: CASGLNYGYTF. As DNA, the CDR3 is TGTGCTAGTGGTTTGAACTATGGCTACACCTTC.

This clonotype appeared a few times. This chain links TRBV6-1 with TRBJ2-1; D is undetermined. This CDR3 comprises 12 residues. Germline lookup yields CDR1 MNHNS and CDR2 SASEGT. Trimming took 6 bases from V and 3 from J, leaving 6 bases between them. The CDR3 here is CASSLFYNEQFF. In DNA, the CDR3 is TGTGCCAGCAGCCTCTTCTACAATGAGCAGTTCTTC.